Below are 15 T cell receptor beta chains sequenced from a single sample in a study of blood T cell repertoires in COVID-19. Profiled with immunoSEQ multiplex PCR; TCRdb holds only in-frame clones, not every one. The data show more than 200,000 clones, around 89% seen once. Sequences were obtained from peripheral blood. These receptor sequences come from a young woman with COVID-19, enrolled during active disease.

This clone turned up a few times. The V call is TRBV4-3, the J call TRBJ1-6; 8 nucleotides match TRBD1. Germline-derived CDR1 and CDR2 are LGHNA and YSLEER. This CDR3 is 15 amino acids long. After removal of 2 bases from V and 8 bases from J, the junction contained 5 bases not matched to a gene. Here the CDR3 reads CASSQRMTGDSPLHF. The CDR3 coding sequence is TGCGCCAGCAGCCAAAGGATGACAGGGGATTCACCCCTCCACTTT.

V is TRBV7-2 and J is TRBJ2-2; D is uncertain. Looked up from germline, CDR1 is SGHTA and CDR2 is FQGNSA. The CDR3 consists of 14 residues. As DNA, the CDR3 is TGTGCTTGCGCCTGGGCTCCGAACACCGGGGAGCTGTTTTTT. Amino acid sequence: CACAWAPNTGELFF. Full variable domain (outside the CDR3, taken from reference TRBV7-2 and TRBJ2-2): GAGVSQSPSNKVTEKGKDVELRCDPISGHTALYWYRQSLGQGLEFLIYFQGNSAPDKSGLPSDRFSAERTGGSVSTLTIQRTQQEDSAVYLCACAWAPNTGELFFGEGSRLTVL.

The chain's CDR3 is CASSYRGNEQFF. The DNA for the CDR3 is TGTGCCAGCAGTTATCGGGGGAATGAGCAGTTCTTC. V and J are TRBV6-2 or TRBV6-3 and TRBJ2-1; D may be TRBD2 (6 bases). The CDR3 consists of 12 residues. Per the germline V gene, CDR1 is MNHEY and CDR2 is SVGEGT. The ends were cut back, 3 bases at V and 7 bases at J, with 7 bases in the middle.

The genes are TRBV4-3 and TRBJ1-5; D is unclear. Trimming took 5 bases from V and 3 from J, leaving 8 bases between them. The length of the CDR3 is 13 residues. Per germline, CDR1 LGHNA and CDR2 YSLEER. CDR3 nucleotides: TGCGCCAGCAGCTCAGTATACAATCAGCCCCAGCATTTT. Its protein product is CASSSVYNQPQHF.

This clone was detected a few times. The V gene is TRBV6-2 or TRBV6-3, the J gene TRBJ2-7; 8 bases align to TRBD2. J gave up 6 bases and V 2 bases, and 12 bases lay outside the gene matches. Germline CDR1 reads MNHEY; CDR2 reads SVGEGT. CDR3 size: 16 residues. The CDR3 protein is CASSYETGTSLGEQYF. The CDR3 coding sequence is TGTGCCAGCAGTTACGAGACCGGGACTAGTCTTGGCGAGCAGTACTTC.

This clone was seen a single time. The J gene is TRBJ2-5, the V gene TRBV30; TRBD2 matches 11 bases. The germline V gene has CDR1 GTSNPN and CDR2 SVGIG (reference sequence). This CDR3 region has 17 residues. Germline trimming cut 0 bases from V and 2 bases from J; bases unmatched to any gene: 8. CDR3 residues: CAWSVLRLAGRQETQYF. In nucleotides, the CDR3 is TGTGCCTGGAGTGTACTTAGACTAGCGGGACGGCAAGAGACCCAGTACTTC.

This chain uses TRBV7-9 with TRBJ2-7; 10 bases align to TRBD2. Germline values: CDR1 SEHNR, CDR2 FQNEAQ (reference sequence). Germline trimming cut 1 base from V and 5 bases from J; bases unmatched to any gene: 5. The CDR3 contains 15 residues. CDR3 protein: CASSLGASGRNEQYV. As DNA, the CDR3 is TGTGCCAGCAGCTTAGGGGCTAGCGGGAGAAACGAGCAGTACGTC.

The V call is TRBV7-6, the J call TRBJ2-1; maybe TRBD2 (6 bases). This CDR3 has 15 amino acids. CDR1 and CDR2 from the germline V gene are SGHVS and FNYEAQ. V was trimmed by 5 bases and J by 1 base, leaving 12 bases between them. The CDR3 loop is CASSLRGSSYNEQFF. CDR3 bases: TGTGCCAGCAGCCTTCGGGGGTCGTCCTACAATGAGCAGTTCTTC.

The chain couples TRBV11-2 to TRBJ2-3, with TRBD1 as a possible D gene (5 bases). Germline V lookup: CDR1 SGHAT, CDR2 FQNNGV. V shed 1 base and J shed 2 bases, with 13 bases lying between them. The CDR3 covers 16 residues. The CDR3 protein is CASSLAAWGLTDTQYF. In DNA form, the CDR3 reads TGTGCCAGCAGCTTAGCGGCCTGGGGCCTCACAGATACGCAGTATTTT.

This sequence joins TRBV20-1 and TRBJ2-3; 8 bases match TRBD1. Germline V lookup: CDR1 DFQATT, CDR2 SNEGSKA (reference sequence). The CDR3 totals 15 residues. V trimming: 3 bases; J trimming: 8 bases; junction bases outside the gene matches: 13. CDR3 sequence: CSASLSTGATGTQYF. CDR3 DNA sequence: TGCAGTGCTAGTCTATCGACAGGGGCTACTGGTACGCAGTATTTT.

The chain is built from TRBV18 and TRBJ2-1; 8 bases are shared with TRBD2. This CDR3 comprises 17 residues. From germline, CDR1 is KGHSH and CDR2 LQKENI. V shed 3 bases, J shed 9 bases, and the junction held 16 bases outside the gene matches. DNA of the CDR3: TGTGCCAGCTCACCCTATCCCGAGGTAGCGGGATATGGTGAGCAGTTCTTC. It yields the protein CASSPYPEVAGYGEQFF.

The chain joins TRBV6-7 to TRBJ2-1; 13 bases are shared with TRBD2. TRBV6-7 is identified as an open reading frame with a role that is uncertain. Trimming removed 0 bases from V and 0 bases from J; junction bases left unmatched: 11. This CDR3 has 21 residues. The CDR3 nucleotides read TGTGCCAGCAGTTACTCCGCTATAGGACTAGCGGGGGCGAGCTCCTACAATGAGCAGTTCTTC. Protein sequence: CASSYSAIGLAGASSYNEQFF.

This rearrangement joins TRBV6-5 to TRBJ2-5; D is unclear. CDR3 length: 14 amino acids. CDR1 and CDR2 from the germline V gene are MNHEY and SVGAGI. Trimming shortened V by 2 bases and J by 0 bases, and 7 bases separated the two germline ends. This CDR3 reads CASSYTTYQETQYF. Here the CDR3 DNA reads TGTGCCAGCAGTTACACTACGTACCAAGAGACCCAGTACTTC.

This chain joins TRBV4-3 and TRBJ2-4; D might be TRBD2 (7 bases). The germline CDR1 and CDR2 sequences are LGHNA and YSLEER. V was clipped by 1 base and J by 7 bases, with 17 bases between them. The CDR3 length is 16 residues. The CDR3 protein is CASSQGGRGAGNIQYF. CDR3 bases: TGCGCCAGCAGCCAAGGGGGCCGGGGGGCCGGGAACATTCAGTACTTC.

As regards this clone: The sample has other DNA sequences that encode this CDR3 too. The V gene is TRBV7-2, the J gene TRBJ2-1, with 11 bases identical to TRBD2. The CDR3 contains 15 residues. The germline CDR1 and CDR2 sequences are SGHTA and FQGNSA. V shed 1 base and J 4 bases; nucleotides not matched to a gene: 0. The CDR3 coding sequence is TGTGCCAGCAGCTTAGGGACTAGCGGGTACAATGAGCAGTTCTTC. This sequence encodes CASSLGTSGYNEQFF.